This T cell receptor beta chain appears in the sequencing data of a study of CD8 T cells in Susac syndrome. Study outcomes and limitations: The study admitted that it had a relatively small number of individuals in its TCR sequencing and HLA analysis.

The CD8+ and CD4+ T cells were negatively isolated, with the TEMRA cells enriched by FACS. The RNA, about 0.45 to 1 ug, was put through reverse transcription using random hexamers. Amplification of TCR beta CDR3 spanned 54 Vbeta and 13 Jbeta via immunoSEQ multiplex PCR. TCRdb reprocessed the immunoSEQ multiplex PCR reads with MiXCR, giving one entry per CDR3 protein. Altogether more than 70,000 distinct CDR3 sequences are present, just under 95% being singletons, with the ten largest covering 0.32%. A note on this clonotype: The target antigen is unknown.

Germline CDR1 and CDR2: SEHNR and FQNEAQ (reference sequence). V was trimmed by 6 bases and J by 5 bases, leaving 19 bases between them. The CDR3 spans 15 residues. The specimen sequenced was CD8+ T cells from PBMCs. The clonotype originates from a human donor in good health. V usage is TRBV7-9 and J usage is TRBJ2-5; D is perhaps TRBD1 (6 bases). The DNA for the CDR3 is TGTGCCAGCAGGCGAACCACAGGGACGGGGGAGACCCAGTACTTC. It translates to CASRRTTGTGETQYF.